This is a list of T cell receptor beta chains from one sample in a study of CD8 T cells in Susac syndrome. TCRdb fed the immunoSEQ multiplex PCR reads into MiXCR, producing one record per CDR3 protein. Of about 150,000 distinct CDR3 sequences in the sample, 95% to 96% were seen once. The material sequenced was CD8+ T cells from PBMCs. The receptors were gathered from a human donor with multiple sclerosis. Both conserved end residues are trimmed from each CDR3.

v_call,j_call,cdr3_aa
TRBV20-1,TRBJ2-1,SARDSGKSGNEQF
TRBV2,TRBJ2-2,ASVGGGLRNTGELF
TRBV27,TRBJ1-2,ASSALGGVADGYT
TRBV12-3/TRBV12-4,TRBJ1-1,ASSSSDKNTEAF
TRBV23-1,TRBJ2-1,ASSRPGTGNEQF
TRBV30,TRBJ2-5,AWSPLGGGQETQY
TRBV5-1,TRBJ2-7,ASSLPGHPSYEQY
TRBV10-3,TRBJ2-5,AISEGGLQETQY
TRBV5-1,TRBJ1-1,ASSSELNTEAF
TRBV30,TRBJ2-4,AWSVYPGGNIQY
TRBV12-3/TRBV12-4,TRBJ2-4,ASSLGTSGGLAKNIQY
TRBV29-1,TRBJ2-6,SVQEGSGANVLT
TRBV2,TRBJ2-1,ASSADLVRQF
TRBV5-6,TRBJ2-7,ASSLAGAETYEQY
TRBV20-1,TRBJ2-7,SASRTSDFPYEQY
TRBV6-2/TRBV6-3,TRBJ1-6,ASSYPGDRLWSPLH
TRBV11-3,TRBJ1-2,ASSFTAQDGYT
TRBV7-2,TRBJ2-4,ASSPPDEGIQY
TRBV24-1,TRBJ2-3,ATSGGEADTQY
TRBV20-1,TRBJ2-3,SAAPNTQY
TRBV6-2/TRBV6-3,TRBJ2-2,ASSFGAELF
TRBV13,TRBJ2-5,ASSSLGTDKETQY
TRBV29-1,TRBJ1-1,SIDRERGTEAF
TRBV20-1,TRBJ1-1,SASEGVRVNTEAF
TRBV20-1,TRBJ1-6,SARDRLAGVGNSPLH
TRBV12-3/TRBV12-4,TRBJ2-1,ASSLAGGRRLGSYNEQF
TRBV12-3/TRBV12-4,TRBJ1-5,ASRRDGNSNQPQH
TRBV12-3/TRBV12-4,TRBJ1-1,ASSQGQGSTEAF
TRBV29-1,TRBJ1-4,SVEEGGSNEKLF
TRBV27,TRBJ2-7,ASSLVLAGGTYEQY